Below are 18 T cell receptor beta chains sequenced from a single sample in a study of blood T cell repertoires in COVID-19 (dated by TCRdb to 2020 to 2021). The library was generated by the immunoSEQ multiplex PCR assay. TCRdb took over this immuneACCESS table, retaining in-frame rearrangements with V and J assigned. Such tables are incomplete; in checked studies, under half of the missing clones stem from an unresolved V gene, and the remainder is unexplained. For this sample the table gives some 350,000 clones, of which about 88% were detected only once. The ten largest account for 2.5% to 3.5% of the sample. Sequencing was performed on PBMCs or T cells enriched from blood (not recorded which). Every receptor here comes from a woman in her twenties or thirties who had recovered from COVID-19.

V gene TRBV7-6 combines with J gene TRBJ2-5, with TRBD2 matching over 13 bases. Germline CDR1 and CDR2: SGHVS and FNYEAQ. V lost 5 bases and J lost 3; bases outside the gene matches: 3. The CDR3 totals 15 residues. CDR3 region: CASSMGTSGKETQYF. The CDR3 nucleotides read TGTGCCAGCAGCATGGGGACTAGCGGGAAAGAGACCCAGTACTTC.

The chain is built from TRBV7-9 and TRBJ2-3, with TRBD2 matching 7 bases. The CDR3 runs to 17 residues. Per germline, CDR1 SEHNR and CDR2 FQNEAQ (reference sequence). Germline trimming cut 2 bases from V and 2 bases from J; bases unmatched to any gene: 10. The CDR3 region has the DNA TGTGCCAGCAGCTTAAGTGGTGCGGGGGAGTCCACAGATACGCAGTATTTT. This sequence encodes CASSLSGAGESTDTQYF.

In this sample, this clone turned up a few times. Here the CDR3 reads CASSSGTSGRNTGELFF. CDR3 coding DNA: TGTGCCAGCAGCTCCGGGACTAGCGGGAGAAACACCGGGGAGCTGTTTTTT. The V and J genes are TRBV5-4 and TRBJ2-2, with 14 bases matching TRBD2. Germline V gene data show CDR1 as SGHNT and CDR2 as YYREEE (reference sequence). V gave up 3 bases and J gave up 2 bases; unmatched junction bases: 3. This CDR3 spans 17 amino acids.

The table lists this clone with a count of one. This sequence joins TRBV21-1 and TRBJ2-1; whether TRBD1, the table's D call, matches the DNA was not checked. TRBV21-1 corresponds to a pseudogene. There are 18 residues in the CDR3. The CDR3 DNA reads as TGTGCCAGCAGCACAAGGCAGGGGTCGGCGGAAACCTACAATGAGCAGTTCTTC. Translating it yields CASSTRQGSAETYNEQFF.

This clone was detected only once. J is TRBJ1-1 and V is TRBV2, with D unresolved. The CDR3 contains 13 residues. Germline CDR1 and CDR2: SNHLY and FYNNEI. Trimming left V 7 bases short and J 1 base short, with 10 bases between. CDR3 region: CASKEQPNTEAFF. The CDR3 coding sequence is TGTGCCAGCAAGGAGCAGCCGAACACTGAAGCTTTCTTT.

V is TRBV10-3 and J is TRBJ2-7; the match to TRBD2 covers 9 bases. Germline V gives CDR1 ENHRY, CDR2 SYGVKD. The CDR3 has 15 residues. Trimming removed 0 bases from V and 1 base from J; junction bases left unmatched: 1. The DNA of the CDR3 is TGTGCCATCAGTGAGTCCCTAGCGGGGTCCTACGAGCAGTACTTC. This encodes CAISESLAGSYEQYF.

This CDR3 is CASSFPGSRSAEAFF. CDR3 bases: TGTGCCAGCAGCTTCCCGGGAAGCCGTTCCGCCGAAGCTTTCTTT. This chain uses TRBV5-4 with TRBJ1-1; D gene unclear. V was cut by 2 bases and J by 8 bases, with 19 bases left in between. The CDR3 is 15 residues long. CDR1 is SGHNT, CDR2 YYREEE, per germline (reference sequence).

This clone appeared once. The V call is TRBV28, the J call TRBJ2-5; the match to TRBD2 covers 8 bases. There are 13 residues in the CDR3. Per the germline V gene, CDR1 is MDHEN and CDR2 is SYDVKM. The junction had 8 bases not matched to a gene; V was cut back by 9 bases and J by 5 bases. The CDR3 bases are TGTGCCAGTGGGCGGGGGGCTATGGAGACCCAGTACTTC. Protein: CASGRGAMETQYF.

This chain connects TRBV14 to TRBJ1-3, with D possibly being TRBD1 (5 bases). The CDR3 totals 13 residues. In germline, CDR1 is SGHDN, CDR2 FVKESK. Deletions cut 8 bases from V and 4 bases from J, with 12 bases between. Here the CDR3 DNA reads TGTGCCAGCCGACAGAAAGGAGGAAACACCATATATTTT. This sequence encodes CASRQKGGNTIYF.

J is TRBJ2-2 and V is TRBV19; 13 nucleotides align to TRBD2. This CDR3 has 15 amino acids. Per the germline V gene, CDR1 is LNHDA and CDR2 is SQIVND (reference sequence). Losses at the gene ends were 5 bases for V and 6 bases for J; bases not matched to a gene: 3. CDR3 coding DNA: TGTGCCAGTAGTCCCGGACTAGCGGGAGCCGGGGAGCTGTTTTTT. Translating gives CASSPGLAGAGELFF.

This chain links TRBV18 with TRBJ2-7; no clear D. Trimming removed 2 bases at V and 3 bases at J, with 14 bases between. The germline V gene has CDR1 KGHSH and CDR2 LQKENI. CDR3 length: 15 residues. The CDR3 is CASSPGSYNYYEQYF. In DNA form, the CDR3 reads TGTGCCAGCTCACCAGGTTCGTACAACTACTACGAGCAGTACTTC. Using reference TRBV18 and TRBJ2-7 for the parts outside the CDR3, the full variable domain is NAGVMQNPRHLVRRRGQEARLRCSPMKGHSHVYWYRQLPEEGLKFMVYLQKENIIDESGMPKERFSAEFPKEGPSILRIQQVVRGDSAAYFCASSPGSYNYYEQYFGPGTRLTVT.

This sequence joins TRBV15 and TRBJ2-7; D is possibly TRBD1 (6 bases). V lost 0 bases and J 6 bases, leaving 15 bases between the germline ends. CDR1 and CDR2 (germline): LNHNV, YYDKDF (reference sequence). The CDR3 is 15 amino acids. CDR3 residues: CATSREPGARLEQYF. CDR3 DNA sequence: TGTGCCACCAGCAGAGAACCAGGGGCGAGGCTCGAGCAGTACTTC.

This clone came up once. V is TRBV4-2 and J is TRBJ2-2; TRBD2 aligns across 11 bases. This CDR3 spans 17 amino acids. V lost 1 base and J lost 8; bases outside the gene matches: 9. The germline V gene has CDR1 LGHNA and CDR2 YNFKEQ. CDR3 in amino acids: CASSQGGLAVSPGELFF. DNA of the CDR3: TGTGCCAGCAGCCAAGGGGGACTAGCGGTTTCCCCGGGGGAGCTGTTTTTT.

The genes are TRBV19 and TRBJ1-2; 9 positions match TRBD1. This CDR3 has 13 amino acids. Trimming cost V 5 bases and J 8 bases; bases outside gene matches: 6. Germline assignment: CDR1 LNHDA and CDR2 SQIVND (reference sequence). This chain's CDR3 is CASSLGQGVGYTF. CDR3 DNA sequence: TGTGCCAGTAGTCTGGGACAGGGTGTGGGCTACACCTTC. The variable domain in full, completed from reference TRBV19 and TRBJ1-2, reads DGGITQSPKYLFRKEGQNVTLSCEQNLNHDAMYWYRQDPGQGLRLIYYSQIVNDFQKGDIAEGYSVSREKKESFPLTVTSAQKNPTAFYLCASSLGQGVGYTFGSGTRLTVV.

This clone showed up just once. This chain connects TRBV5-1 to TRBJ2-1; 9 bases are shared with TRBD1. The CDR3 extends over 14 amino acids. CDR1 SGHRS and CDR2 YFSETQ come from the germline V gene. The ends lost 4 bases at V and 14 bases at J; junction bases unmatched: 13. The CDR3 DNA is TGCGCCAGCAGCCAGAGGTTCCCGGGACAGGGAGAGTTCTTC. It specifies CASSQRFPGQGEFF.

Remarks on this clone: This sample includes further DNA sequences coding for the same CDR3. The genes are TRBV12-3 or TRBV12-4 and TRBJ1-1; D call uncertain. The CDR3 has 12 amino acids. V gave up 3 bases and J gave up 1 base, with 3 bases separating them. CDR3 amino acids: CASSFRNTEAFF. The CDR3 nucleotides read TGTGCCAGCAGTTTTCGGAACACTGAAGCTTTCTTT.

This chain links TRBV5-4 with TRBJ1-4, with D possibly TRBD1 on 5 matching bases. CDR1 and CDR2 (germline): SGHNT, YYREEE (reference sequence). The CDR3 has 17 amino acids. V gave up 2 bases and J gave up 0 bases, with 14 bases separating them. The CDR3 loop reads CASSLGTGGTTNEKLFF. In nucleotides, the CDR3 is TGTGCCAGCAGCTTAGGTACCGGGGGAACAACTAATGAAAAACTGTTTTTT.

The V gene is TRBV19, the J gene TRBJ2-3; 9 bases align to TRBD2. CDR1 is LNHDA and CDR2 is SQIVND in the germline V gene (reference sequence). V shed 4 bases and J 6 bases; nucleotides not matched to a gene: 8. CDR3 size: 15 residues. The CDR3 protein is CASSRGRGGLDTQYF. Written as DNA, the CDR3 is TGTGCCAGTAGTAGGGGGCGGGGGGGCCTGGATACGCAGTATTTT. Full variable domain (missing parts from reference TRBV19 and TRBJ2-3): DGGITQSPKYLFRKEGQNVTLSCEQNLNHDAMYWYRQDPGQGLRLIYYSQIVNDFQKGDIAEGYSVSREKKESFPLTVTSAQKNPTAFYLCASSRGRGGLDTQYFGPGTRLTVL.